The 28 T cell receptor beta chains listed next were all sequenced from one sample in a study of blood T cell repertoires in COVID-19. Generated by immunoSEQ multiplex PCR, the TCRdb table keeps only in-frame clones and is missing some. The profile shows a few hundred thousand clones, 80% to 95% of them singletons. The sequenced sample was PBMCs or T cells enriched from blood (not recorded which). The receptors originated from a woman younger than 45 who had recovered from COVID-19.

The chain carries TRBV6-4 and TRBJ2-3; 14 nucleotides agree with TRBD2. CDR1 is MRHNA and CDR2 is SNTAGT in the germline V gene. The CDR3 has 16 residues. V trimming: 2 bases; J trimming: 10 bases; junction bases outside the gene matches: 8. In nucleotides, the CDR3 is TGTGCCAGCAGTGACACGGGACTAGCGGGAGTATTTTCGCAGTATTTT. It yields the protein CASSDTGLAGVFSQYF.

V is TRBV4-3 and J is TRBJ1-2; D is unclear. The CDR3 consists of 12 residues. Germline V gives CDR1 LGHNA, CDR2 YSLEER. Trimming cost V 0 bases and J 6 bases, with 5 bases left between them. The CDR3 is CASSQDGDGYTF. As DNA, the CDR3 is TGCGCCAGCAGCCAAGACGGGGATGGCTACACCTTC.

This rearrangement joins TRBV11-1 to TRBJ2-2; 7 bases match TRBD1. Unmatched junction bases numbered 8, after V lost 9 bases and J lost 1 base. This CDR3 comprises 15 residues. Germline values: CDR1 SGHAT, CDR2 FQDESV (reference sequence). CDR3 sequence: CASAPRTGNTGELFF. CDR3 in DNA: TGTGCCAGTGCCCCTAGGACAGGGAACACCGGGGAGCTGTTTTTT.

The chain employs TRBV4-2 and TRBJ2-1; 10 bases line up with TRBD2. The CDR3 length is 16 residues. V dropped 3 bases and J dropped 6; count of bases not matched to a gene: 8. The germline gives CDR1 LGHNA, CDR2 YNFKEQ. The CDR3 DNA reads TGTGCCAGCAGCCAGGCTAGCGGGAGTGGCTCCAATGAGCAGTTCTTC. Its translation: CASSQASGSGSNEQFF.

This sequence joins TRBV28 and TRBJ1-1, with D possibly being TRBD1 (5 bases). Germline V gives CDR1 MDHEN, CDR2 SYDVKM. There are 11 residues in the CDR3. Trimming removed 6 bases at V and 14 bases at J, with 16 bases between. CDR3 bases: TGTGCCAGCAGAACGATCTGGGGGGTCTTCTTT. This sequence encodes CASRTIWGVFF.

V usage is TRBV5-4 and J usage is TRBJ1-2; 7 bases agree with TRBD1. J lost 5 bases, V lost 5 bases, and 9 bases had no gene match. Germline-derived CDR1 and CDR2 are SGHNT and YYREEE (reference sequence). The length of the CDR3 is 14 residues. The CDR3 nucleotides read TGTGCCAGCAGTCTGAAGGGGGCGGGTTATGGCTACACCTTC. Protein sequence: CASSLKGAGYGYTF.

The chain recombines TRBV19 with TRBJ2-1; 7 nucleotides align to TRBD1. The V segment lost 8 bases and the J segment 4 bases; nucleotides outside the gene matches: 8. The CDR3 covers 14 residues. CDR1 is LNHDA and CDR2 is SQIVND in the germline V gene (reference sequence). This CDR3 is CASRRTGLYNEQFF. DNA for the CDR3: TGTGCCAGTCGGAGGACAGGCCTATACAATGAGCAGTTCTTC. Variable domain in full (rest from reference TRBV19 and TRBJ2-1): DGGITQSPKYLFRKEGQNVTLSCEQNLNHDAMYWYRQDPGQGLRLIYYSQIVNDFQKGDIAEGYSVSREKKESFPLTVTSAQKNPTAFYLCASRRTGLYNEQFFGPGTRLTVL.

The rearrangement joins TRBV7-3 to TRBJ2-1; D is perhaps TRBD1 (5 bases). Germline V gene data show CDR1 as SGHTA and CDR2 as FQGTGA. V was cut by 5 bases and J by 9 bases, with 17 bases left in between. The CDR3 totals 14 residues. This chain's CDR3 is CASSASSQGIEQFF. The CDR3 DNA is TGTGCCAGCAGCGCTTCATCCCAGGGTATTGAGCAGTTCTTC.

This sequence joins TRBV7-8 and TRBJ2-2, with 10 positions matching TRBD1. This CDR3 spans 17 amino acids. The V and J ends lost 5 bases and 5 bases, in that order; junction bases with no gene match: 11. The germline gives CDR1 SGHVS, CDR2 FQNEAQ. The CDR3 region has the DNA TGTGCCAGCAGCGTAGACAGGGGGCGTTCCAAGACCGGGGAGCTGTTTTTT. Translating it yields CASSVDRGRSKTGELFF.

This sequence joins TRBV18 and TRBJ1-5, with a weak D call TRBD1 (6 bases). Germline values: CDR1 KGHSH, CDR2 LQKENI. Deletions cut 5 bases from V and 3 bases from J, with 11 bases between. CDR3 length: 14 residues. CDR3 nucleotides: TGTGCCAGCTCATTAGCAGGGGACAATCAGCCCCAGCATTTT. It translates to CASSLAGDNQPQHF.

The chain employs TRBV6-2 or TRBV6-3 and TRBJ1-2; 9 nucleotides line up with TRBD1. V lost 6 bases to trimming and J lost 8 bases; unmatched junction nucleotides: 10. There are 14 residues in the CDR3. The germline V gene has CDR1 MNHEY and CDR2 SVGEGT. CDR3 residues: CASSPTGTGNGYTF. Here the CDR3 DNA reads TGTGCCAGCAGCCCAACCGGGACAGGGAACGGCTACACCTTC.

The chain combines TRBV7-3 with TRBJ2-7; D perhaps matches TRBD1 (5 bases). CDR1 and CDR2 (germline): SGHTA, FQGTGA. V was clipped by 4 bases and J by 6 bases, with 13 bases between them. The CDR3 consists of 13 residues. The CDR3 sequence: CASSSMVGVEQYF. The CDR3 DNA sequence: TGTGCCAGCAGCTCGATGGTAGGGGTCGAGCAGTACTTC. The full variable domain, in which reference TRBV7-3 and TRBJ2-7 provide the parts outside the CDR3, is GAGVSQTPSNKVTEKGKYVELRCDPISGHTALYWYRQSLGQGPEFLIYFQGTGAADDSGLPNDRFFAVRPEGSVSTLKIQRTERGDSAVYLCASSSMVGVEQYFGPGTRLTVT.

About this clone: The same CDR3 also results from other DNA sequences found in this sample. This chain joins TRBV7-2 and TRBJ2-3; no reliable D call. There are 12 residues in the CDR3. V was cut by 5 bases and J by 3 bases, with 6 bases left in between. Germline V gene sequence: CDR1 SGHTA, CDR2 FQGNSA. As DNA, the CDR3 is TGTGCCAGCAGCCCCTATACAGATACGCAGTATTTT. It yields the protein CASSPYTDTQYF. The full variable domain, with the rest looked up from reference TRBV7-2 and TRBJ2-3, is GAGVSQSPSNKVTEKGKDVELRCDPISGHTALYWYRQSLGQGLEFLIYFQGNSAPDKSGLPSDRFSAERTGGSVSTLTIQRTQQEDSAVYLCASSPYTDTQYFGPGTRLTVL.

The chain employs TRBV9 and TRBJ1-6; 8 nucleotides match TRBD1. The CDR3 contains 15 residues. Germline V gives CDR1 SGDLS, CDR2 YYNGEE. V shed 0 bases and J 7 bases; nucleotides not matched to a gene: 3. CDR3: CASSVEGQANSPLHF. The CDR3, as DNA: TGTGCCAGCAGCGTAGAGGGACAGGCAAATTCACCCCTCCACTTT.

J is TRBJ2-6 and V is TRBV5-5; TRBD1 agrees at 7 bases. The CDR3 is 16 residues long. Per the germline V gene, CDR1 is SGHKS and CDR2 is YYEKEE (reference sequence). Trimming cost V 2 bases and J 0 bases; bases outside gene matches: 2. DNA of the CDR3: TGTGCCAGCAGCTTAGGGGGCCCCTCTGGGGCCAACGTCCTGACTTTC. This codes for CASSLGGPSGANVLTF. Variable domain in full (rest from reference TRBV5-5 and TRBJ2-6): DAGVTQSPTHLIKTRGQQVTLRCSPISGHKSVSWYQQVLGQGPQFIFQYYEKEERGRGNFPDRFSARQFPNYSSELNVNALLLGDSALYLCASSLGGPSGANVLTFGAGSRLTVL.

The chain employs TRBV9 and TRBJ1-3, with no clear D. V was trimmed by 0 bases and J by 2 bases, leaving 12 bases between them. There are 16 residues in the CDR3. Germline V gives CDR1 SGDLS, CDR2 YYNGEE. DNA of the CDR3: TGTGCCAGCAGCGTAGGTGGGAGGGCAGCTGGAAACACCATATATTTT. It codes for CASSVGGRAAGNTIYF.

This chain's CDR3 is CASTSGTSGSGGGRVYEQYF. The CDR3 nucleotides read TGCGCCAGCACCTCTGGGACTAGCGGGAGTGGGGGGGGAAGGGTCTACGAGCAGTACTTC. V gene TRBV10-1 combines with J gene TRBJ2-7; TRBD2 matches 14 bases. Germline CDR1 is WNHNN and CDR2 is SYGVQD (reference sequence). V trimming: 7 bases; J trimming: 3 bases; junction bases outside the gene matches: 20. CDR3 length: 20 residues.

As regards this clone: The sample carries other DNA sequences with the same CDR3. The chain uses TRBV7-9 and TRBJ2-7, with a possible D match to TRBD2 (5 bases). The CDR3 extends over 13 amino acids. V was clipped by 4 bases and J by 5 bases, with 12 bases between them. In germline, CDR1 is SEHNR, CDR2 FQNEAQ (reference sequence). This chain's CDR3 is CASSSGPGNEQYF. The CDR3 coding sequence is TGTGCCAGCAGCTCAGGCCCGGGGAACGAGCAGTACTTC.

The chain recombines TRBV19 with TRBJ1-6; 7 bases agree with TRBD1. The CDR3 extends over 14 amino acids. V lost 7 bases and J lost 10; bases outside the gene matches: 10. The germline CDR1 and CDR2 sequences are LNHDA and SQIVND (reference sequence). CDR3 DNA: TGTGCCAGTACCGCGGGACAGTTCGCCTCACCCCTCCACTTT. The encoded protein is CASTAGQFASPLHF.

This chain links TRBV28 with TRBJ2-4; TRBD1 is a possible D gene (5 bases). From germline, CDR1 is MDHEN and CDR2 SYDVKM. This CDR3 is built from 15 residues. V lost 5 bases and J lost 7, with 18 bases in between. In DNA, the CDR3 is TGTGCCAGCAGTCTCTCCCAAGGGGATGTTAACATTCAGTACTTC. Protein: CASSLSQGDVNIQYF.

V is TRBV7-2 and J is TRBJ2-5, with 8 bases that match TRBD1. The V segment lost 5 bases and the J segment 1 base; nucleotides outside the gene matches: 6. CDR3 length: 15 residues. CDR1 SGHTA and CDR2 FQGNSA come from the germline V gene. The chain's CDR3 is CASSRTTGVQETQYF. In nucleotides, the CDR3 is TGTGCCAGCAGCCGGACGACAGGGGTCCAAGAGACCCAGTACTTC.

This clone came up once. This chain connects TRBV27 to TRBJ1-6, with 9 bases matching TRBD1. This CDR3 spans 19 amino acids. Germline CDR1 MNHEY, CDR2 SMNVEV (reference sequence). Trimming at V came to 5 bases and at J to 3 bases, leaving 14 bases not matched to a gene. Written as DNA, the CDR3 is TGTGCCAGCAGTCCATACGGGACAGGGTTGAAGGACTATAATTCACCCCTCCACTTT. It codes for CASSPYGTGLKDYNSPLHF.

This chain connects TRBV28 to TRBJ2-3, with D hard to call. The length of the CDR3 is 15 residues. From germline, CDR1 is MDHEN and CDR2 SYDVKM. V lost 6 bases and J lost 0, with 13 bases in between. The CDR3 loop reads CASSSPHSSTDTQYF. The CDR3 region has the DNA TGTGCCAGCAGCTCCCCCCATAGCAGCACAGATACGCAGTATTTT.

CDR3 bases: TGTGCCACCAGCAGACAGCGGGGGGCGGTGAACACCGGGGAGCTGTTTTTT. It yields the protein CATSRQRGAVNTGELFF. The chain couples TRBV15 to TRBJ2-2; 9 nucleotides align to TRBD2. Germline V gene data show CDR1 as LNHNV and CDR2 as YYDKDF (reference sequence). V gave up 2 bases and J gave up 1 base; unmatched junction bases: 5. CDR3 length: 17 amino acids.

The V call is TRBV3-1 (or the pseudogene TRBV3-2), the J call TRBJ1-3; 7 bases line up with TRBD1. In germline, CDR1 is LGHDT, CDR2 YNNKEL (reference sequence). V shed 1 base, J shed 2 bases, and the junction held 11 bases outside the gene matches. The CDR3 contains 18 residues. CDR3 nucleotide sequence: TGTGCCAGCAGCCAAGTACCCACCACAGGGGCGGCTGGAAACACCATATATTTT. This sequence encodes CASSQVPTTGAAGNTIYF.

The chain links TRBV30 to TRBJ1-6, with D possibly TRBD1 on 5 matching bases. The CDR3 contains 14 residues. Germline CDR1 is GTSNPN and CDR2 is SVGIG (reference sequence). Trimming shortened V by 4 bases and J by 3 bases, and 10 bases separated the two germline ends. The CDR3 bases are TGTGCCTGGACTAGGGACTTCTATAATTCACCCCTCCACTTT. Amino acid sequence: CAWTRDFYNSPLHF.

The J gene is TRBJ1-1, the V gene TRBV19, with 10 bases matching TRBD1. Germline CDR1 and CDR2: LNHDA and SQIVND (reference sequence). V shed 6 bases, J shed 0 bases, and the junction held 4 bases outside the gene matches. The CDR3 spans 15 residues. CDR3 nucleotide sequence: TGTGCCAGTAGAAGGACAGGGGGGATGAACACTGAAGCTTTCTTT. Translating it yields CASRRTGGMNTEAFF.

The chain uses TRBV21-1 and TRBJ2-7; the table's D call of TRBD1 was not tested on the DNA. TRBV21-1 represents a pseudogene. This CDR3 is built from 17 residues. CDR3 in amino acids: CASGVHPRQKPSYEQYF. In nucleotides, the CDR3 is TGTGCCAGCGGAGTTCACCCTCGACAGAAACCCTCCTACGAGCAGTACTTC.